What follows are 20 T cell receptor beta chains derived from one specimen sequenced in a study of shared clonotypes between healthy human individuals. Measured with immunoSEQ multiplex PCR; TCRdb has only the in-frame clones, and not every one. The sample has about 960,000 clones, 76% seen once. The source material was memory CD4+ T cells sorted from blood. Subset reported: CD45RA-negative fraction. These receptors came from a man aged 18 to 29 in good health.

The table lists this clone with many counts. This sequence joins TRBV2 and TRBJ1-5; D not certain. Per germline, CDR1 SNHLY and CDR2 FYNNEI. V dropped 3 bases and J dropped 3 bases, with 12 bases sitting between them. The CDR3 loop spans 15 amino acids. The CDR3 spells CASSEDPLLNQPQHF. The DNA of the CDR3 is TGTGCCAGCAGTGAGGACCCGCTCCTCAATCAGCCCCAGCATTTT. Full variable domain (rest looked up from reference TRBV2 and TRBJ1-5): EPEVTQTPSHQVTQMGQEVILRCVPISNHLYFYWYRQILGQKVEFLVSFYNNEISEKSEIFDDQFSVERPDGSNFTLKIRSTKLEDSAMYFCASSEDPLLNQPQHFGDGTRLSIL.

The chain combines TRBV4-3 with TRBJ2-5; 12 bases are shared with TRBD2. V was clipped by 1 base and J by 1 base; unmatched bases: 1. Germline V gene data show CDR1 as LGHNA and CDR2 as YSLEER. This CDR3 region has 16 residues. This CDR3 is CASSQGTSGTQETQYF. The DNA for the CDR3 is TGCGCCAGCAGCCAAGGGACTAGCGGGACCCAAGAGACCCAGTACTTC.

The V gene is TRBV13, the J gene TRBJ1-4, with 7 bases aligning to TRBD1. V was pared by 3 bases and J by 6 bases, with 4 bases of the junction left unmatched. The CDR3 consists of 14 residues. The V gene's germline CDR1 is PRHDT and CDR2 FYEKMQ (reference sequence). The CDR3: CASSFRDSDEKLFF. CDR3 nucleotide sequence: TGTGCCAGCAGCTTCCGGGACAGCGATGAAAAACTGTTTTTT.

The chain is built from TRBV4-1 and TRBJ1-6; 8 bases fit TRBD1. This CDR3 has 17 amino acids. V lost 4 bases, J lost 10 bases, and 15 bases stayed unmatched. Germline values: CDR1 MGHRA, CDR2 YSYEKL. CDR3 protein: CASSPASDPGGGSPLHF. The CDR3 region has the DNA TGCGCCAGCAGCCCAGCGTCGGACCCAGGGGGCGGATCACCCCTCCACTTT.

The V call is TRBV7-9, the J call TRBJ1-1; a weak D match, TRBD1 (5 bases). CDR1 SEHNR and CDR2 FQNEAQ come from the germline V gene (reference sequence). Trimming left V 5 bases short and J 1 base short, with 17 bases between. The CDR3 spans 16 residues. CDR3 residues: CASSHSTGLGNTEAFF. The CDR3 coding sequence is TGTGCCAGCAGCCACTCAACGGGGCTTGGGAACACTGAAGCTTTCTTT.

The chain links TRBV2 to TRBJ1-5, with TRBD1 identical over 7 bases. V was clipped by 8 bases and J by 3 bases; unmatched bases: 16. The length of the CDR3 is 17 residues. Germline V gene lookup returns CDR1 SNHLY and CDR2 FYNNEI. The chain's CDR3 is CASYRTKEQGNNQPQHF. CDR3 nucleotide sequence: TGTGCCAGCTACAGGACGAAAGAACAGGGGAACAATCAGCCCCAGCATTTT. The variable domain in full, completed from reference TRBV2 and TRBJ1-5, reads EPEVTQTPSHQVTQMGQEVILRCVPISNHLYFYWYRQILGQKVEFLVSFYNNEISEKSEIFDDQFSVERPDGSNFTLKIRSTKLEDSAMYFCASYRTKEQGNNQPQHFGDGTRLSIL.

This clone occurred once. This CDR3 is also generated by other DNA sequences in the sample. The CDR3 coding sequence is TGTGCCAGCAGCCCTGACAGGGGTGGCTACACCTTC. Amino acid sequence: CASSPDRGGYTF. V usage is TRBV7-2 and J usage is TRBJ1-2; 8 bases align to TRBD1. CDR1 is SGHTA, CDR2 FQGNSA, per germline. The CDR3 is 12 amino acids. V lost 5 bases to trimming and J lost 7 bases; unmatched junction nucleotides: 3.

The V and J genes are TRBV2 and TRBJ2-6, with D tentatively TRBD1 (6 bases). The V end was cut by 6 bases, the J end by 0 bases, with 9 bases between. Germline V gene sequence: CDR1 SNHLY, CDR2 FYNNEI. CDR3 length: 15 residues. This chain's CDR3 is CASRDSHSGANVLTF. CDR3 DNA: TGTGCCAGCAGGGACAGCCACTCTGGGGCCAACGTCCTGACTTTC.

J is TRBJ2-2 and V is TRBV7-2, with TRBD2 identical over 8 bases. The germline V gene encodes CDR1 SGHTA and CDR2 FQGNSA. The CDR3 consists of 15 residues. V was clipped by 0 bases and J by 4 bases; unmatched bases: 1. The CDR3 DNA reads TGTGCCAGCAGCTTAGCCCTAGCGGGCACCGGGGAGCTGTTTTTT. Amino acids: CASSLALAGTGELFF. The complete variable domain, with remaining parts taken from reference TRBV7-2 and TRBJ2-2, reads GAGVSQSPSNKVTEKGKDVELRCDPISGHTALYWYRQSLGQGLEFLIYFQGNSAPDKSGLPSDRFSAERTGGSVSTLTIQRTQQEDSAVYLCASSLALAGTGELFFGEGSRLTVL.

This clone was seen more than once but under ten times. The CDR3 nucleotides read TGTGCCAGCTCACCAAGCACAGTTCAAGAGACCCAGTACTTC. Its translation is CASSPSTVQETQYF. The genes are TRBV18 and TRBJ2-5, with D hard to call. The CDR3 covers 14 residues. The V and J ends lost 2 bases and 2 bases respectively, with 9 bases between them. The germline V gene encodes CDR1 KGHSH and CDR2 LQKENI.

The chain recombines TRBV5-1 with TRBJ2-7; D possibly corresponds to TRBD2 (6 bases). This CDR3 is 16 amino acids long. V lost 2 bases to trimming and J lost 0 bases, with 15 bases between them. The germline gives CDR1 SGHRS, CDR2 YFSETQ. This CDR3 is CASSFMVAESSYEQYF. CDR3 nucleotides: TGCGCCAGCAGCTTTATGGTAGCGGAGAGCTCCTACGAGCAGTACTTC.

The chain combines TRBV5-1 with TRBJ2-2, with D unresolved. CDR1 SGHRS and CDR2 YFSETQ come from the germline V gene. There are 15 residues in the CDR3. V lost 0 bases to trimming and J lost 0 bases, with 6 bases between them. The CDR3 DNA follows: TGCGCCAGCAGCTTGGGGGTTACGAACACCGGGGAGCTGTTTTTT. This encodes CASSLGVTNTGELFF.

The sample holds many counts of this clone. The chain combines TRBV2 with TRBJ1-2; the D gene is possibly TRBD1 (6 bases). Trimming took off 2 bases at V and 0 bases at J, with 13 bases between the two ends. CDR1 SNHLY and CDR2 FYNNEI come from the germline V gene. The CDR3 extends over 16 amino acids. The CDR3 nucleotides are TGTGCCAGCAGTGAACACGCGGGGGCGGCTAACTATGGCTACACCTTC. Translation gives CASSEHAGAANYGYTF. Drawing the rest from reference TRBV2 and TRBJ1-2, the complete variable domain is EPEVTQTPSHQVTQMGQEVILRCVPISNHLYFYWYRQILGQKVEFLVSFYNNEISEKSEIFDDQFSVERPDGSNFTLKIRSTKLEDSAMYFCASSEHAGAANYGYTFGSGTRLTVV.

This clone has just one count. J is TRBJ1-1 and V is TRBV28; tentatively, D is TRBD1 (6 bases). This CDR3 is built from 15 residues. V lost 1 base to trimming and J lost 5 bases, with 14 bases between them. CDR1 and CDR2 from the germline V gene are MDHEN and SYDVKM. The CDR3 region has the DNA TGTGCCAGCAGTTTATCTGGGCAGGGGTGGACTGAAGCTTTCTTT. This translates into CASSLSGQGWTEAFF.

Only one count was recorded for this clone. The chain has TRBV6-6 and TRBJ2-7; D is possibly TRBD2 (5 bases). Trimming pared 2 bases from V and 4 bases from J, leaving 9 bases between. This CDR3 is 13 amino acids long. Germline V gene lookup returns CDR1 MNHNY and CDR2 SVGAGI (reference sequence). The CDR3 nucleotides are TGTGCCAGCAGTTACATGGGGAGATACGAGCAGTACTTC. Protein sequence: CASSYMGRYEQYF.

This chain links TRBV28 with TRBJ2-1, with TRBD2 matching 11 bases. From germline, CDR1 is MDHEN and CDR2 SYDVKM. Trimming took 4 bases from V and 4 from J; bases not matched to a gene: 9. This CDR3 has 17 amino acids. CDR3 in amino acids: CASSSYRLAGLYNEQFF. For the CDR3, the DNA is TGTGCCAGCAGTTCTTATCGACTAGCGGGATTGTACAATGAGCAGTTCTTC.

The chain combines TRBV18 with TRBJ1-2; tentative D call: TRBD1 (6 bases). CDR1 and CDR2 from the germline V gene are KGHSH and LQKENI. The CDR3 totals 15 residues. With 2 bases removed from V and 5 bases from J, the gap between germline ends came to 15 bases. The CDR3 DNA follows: TGTGCCAGCTCACCAGGGGGCAGGGGAGAATATGGCTACACCTTC. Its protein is CASSPGGRGEYGYTF.

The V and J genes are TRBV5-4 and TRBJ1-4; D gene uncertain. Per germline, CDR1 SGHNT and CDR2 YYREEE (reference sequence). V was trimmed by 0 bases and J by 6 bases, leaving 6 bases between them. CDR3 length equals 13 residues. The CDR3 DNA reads TGTGCCAGCAGCTTGGGTGGGGATGAAAAACTGTTTTTT. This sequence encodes CASSLGGDEKLFF.

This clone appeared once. DNA of the CDR3: TGTGCCAGCAGCTTAGGCCACCTAGGGGGCGAGCAGTACTTC. It translates to CASSLGHLGGEQYF. The rearrangement links TRBV13 to TRBJ2-7; D might be TRBD1 (6 bases). V dropped 0 bases and J dropped 6 bases, with 12 bases sitting between them. CDR3 size: 14 residues. Germline V gene lookup returns CDR1 PRHDT and CDR2 FYEKMQ (reference sequence).

The CDR3 spells CASSLTQGNYGYTF. CDR3 sequence (DNA): TGCGCCAGCAGCCTAACACAGGGGAACTATGGCTACACCTTC. The chain couples TRBV4-1 to TRBJ1-2; TRBD1 aligns across 7 bases. The CDR3 totals 14 residues. V dropped 4 bases and J dropped 2; count of bases not matched to a gene: 4. CDR1 and CDR2 from the germline V gene are MGHRA and YSYEKL.